This is a list of T cell receptor beta chains from one sample in a study of blood T cell repertoires in COVID-19. Sequenced by immunoSEQ multiplex PCR; TCRdb stores in-frame clones only, minus some. The data show 350,000 to 450,000 clones, approximately 88% seen once. The specimen sequenced was peripheral blood. The receptors stem from a man aged 35-49 years with acute or convalescent COVID-19. Both conserved end residues are part of each CDR3. D genes are given only for firm matches. Expanded clones are given a class, and other clones once, few, many or no size at all.

j_call d_call v_call clone_size cdr3_nt cdr3_aa
TRBJ2-2 TRBD1 TRBV5-4 - TGTGCCAGCAGCTGGGACAGGGTAAACACCGGGGAGCTGTTTTTT CASSWDRVNTGELFF
TRBJ2-3 TRBD2 TRBV3-1/TRBV3-2 - TGTGCCAGCAGCCAAGCTAGCGGGAGAACGCAGTATTTT CASSQASGRTQYF
TRBJ1-2 - TRBV7-3 - TGTGCCAGCAGCTTAATAAGGGACAAACATAACTATGGCTACACCTTC CASSLIRDKHNYGYTF
TRBJ2-1 - TRBV4-2 - TGTGCCAGCAGCCACAGGGTTGCGAGTTACAATGAGCAGTTCTTC CASSHRVASYNEQFF
TRBJ2-1 - TRBV6-1 few TGTGCCAGCAGTGAAGCGCCGGGGGGCGGTACCTACAATGAGCAGTTCTTC CASSEAPGGGTYNEQFF
TRBJ1-1 - TRBV27 - TGTGCCAGCAGTTTATGGGGGGAGAACACTGAAGCTTTCTTT CASSLWGENTEAFF
TRBJ1-4 - TRBV5-1 - TGCGCCAGCAGCTTGGAAGGGATGAGCAGGGTCCCTACAACTAATGAAAAACTGTTTTTT CASSLEGMSRVPTTNEKLFF
TRBJ1-2 TRBD1 TRBV28 - TGTGCCAGCAGTCCCCTGGACAGGGGCTATGGCTACACCTTC CASSPLDRGYGYTF
TRBJ1-5 TRBD1 TRBV6-5 - TGTGCCAGCAGCCCACAGGGGGTATTGGATCAGCCCCAGCATTTT CASSPQGVLDQPQHF
TRBJ1-2 - TRBV14 - TGTGCCAGCAGTCGCCTAACTAACTATGGCTACACCTTC CASSRLTNYGYTF
TRBJ1-2 - TRBV5-5 - TGTGCCAGCAGCTCCACTCATTGGGGGGAAGATTATGGCTACACCTTC CASSSTHWGEDYGYTF
TRBJ1-5 - TRBV7-9 - TGTGCCAGCAGCTCCGTCGGGGGAAATCAGCCCCAGCATTTT CASSSVGGNQPQHF
TRBJ1-6 - TRBV9 - TGTGCCAGCAGCCCGCGGCCTGATCGGGATAATTCACCCCTCCACTTT CASSPRPDRDNSPLHF
TRBJ2-7 - TRBV9 - TGTGCCAGCAGCGTAGGCGTCGTCTCCCGGGAGCAGTACTTC CASSVGVVSREQYF